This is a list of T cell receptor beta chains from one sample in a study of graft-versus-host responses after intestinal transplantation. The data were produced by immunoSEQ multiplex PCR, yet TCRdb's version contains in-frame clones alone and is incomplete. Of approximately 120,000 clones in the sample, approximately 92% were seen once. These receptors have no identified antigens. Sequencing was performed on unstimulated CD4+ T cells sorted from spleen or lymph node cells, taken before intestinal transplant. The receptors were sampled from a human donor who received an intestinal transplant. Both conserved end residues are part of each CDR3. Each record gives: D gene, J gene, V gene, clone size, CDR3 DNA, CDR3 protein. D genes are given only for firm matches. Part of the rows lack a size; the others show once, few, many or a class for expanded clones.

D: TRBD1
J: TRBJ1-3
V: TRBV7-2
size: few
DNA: TGTGCCAGCAGCTCCCTCCTAAGACAGGGGACCGACACCATATATTTT
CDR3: CASSSLLRQGTDTIYF

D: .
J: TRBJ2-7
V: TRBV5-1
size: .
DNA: TGCGCCAGCAGCTTGACACAGGGTTATGAGCAGTACTTC
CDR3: CASSLTQGYEQYF

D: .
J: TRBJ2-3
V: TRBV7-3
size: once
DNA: TGTGCCAGCAGCCCCGGGGGTCGGCGGTATTTT
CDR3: CASSPGGRRYF

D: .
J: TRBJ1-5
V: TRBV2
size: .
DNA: TGTGCCAGCAGCGGTGGGGACGGATGGCGACCCCAGCATTTT
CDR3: CASSGGDGWRPQHF

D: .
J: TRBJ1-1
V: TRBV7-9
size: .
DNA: TGTGCCAGCGGAGAACCCCCCTCGGGGGGGAACACTGAAGCTTTCTTT
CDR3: CASGEPPSGGNTEAFF

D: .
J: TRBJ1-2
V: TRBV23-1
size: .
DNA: TGCGCCAGCAGTCCAAACCGGGACGGTAGTCACTATGGCTACACCTTC
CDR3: CASSPNRDGSHYGYTF

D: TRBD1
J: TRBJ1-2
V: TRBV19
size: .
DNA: TGTGCCAGTGACAGGGGATCTAACTATGGCTACACCTTC
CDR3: CASDRGSNYGYTF

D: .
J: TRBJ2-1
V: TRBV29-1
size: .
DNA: TGCAGCGTCGAGGGACACACAGCACCGACCCGCCAGGACCCCTCCTACAATGAGCAGTTCTTC
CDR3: CSVEGHTAPTRQDPSYNEQFF

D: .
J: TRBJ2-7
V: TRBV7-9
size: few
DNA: TGTGCCAGCAGCTTAGCACGTAACGAGCAGTACTTC
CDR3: CASSLARNEQYF

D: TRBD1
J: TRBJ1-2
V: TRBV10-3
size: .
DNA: TGTGCCATCAGTGAAGGGGGCAACTATGGCTACACCTTC
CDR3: CAISEGGNYGYTF

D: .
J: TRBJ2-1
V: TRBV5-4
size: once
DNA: TGTGCCAGCAGCTTGGAGCCTGCCTCCTACAATGAGCAGTTCTTC
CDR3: CASSLEPASYNEQFF

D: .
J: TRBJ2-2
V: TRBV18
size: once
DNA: TGTGCCAGCTCAACCGGGACTGGGAACACCGGGGAGCTGTTTTTT
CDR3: CASSTGTGNTGELFF

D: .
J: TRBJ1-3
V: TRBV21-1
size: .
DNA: TGTGCCAGCATGAAGGACAGCAAGGACTTCTCTGGAAACACCATATATTTT
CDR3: CASMKDSKDFSGNTIYF

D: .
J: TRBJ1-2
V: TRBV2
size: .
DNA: TGTGCCAGCACCGTTAGGGGAGGCTCTCATGGCTACACCTTC
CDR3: CASTVRGGSHGYTF

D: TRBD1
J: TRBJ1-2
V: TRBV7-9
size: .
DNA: TGTGCCAGCAGCCCTGAGACAGGGGGCCTTAGTGGCTACACCTTC
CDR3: CASSPETGGLSGYTF

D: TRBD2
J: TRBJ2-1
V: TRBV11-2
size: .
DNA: TGTGCCAGCAGCTTAGGCAGCGGGGGGTTTGATGAGCAGTTCTTC
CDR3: CASSLGSGGFDEQFF

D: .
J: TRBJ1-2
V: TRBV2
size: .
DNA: TGTGCCAGCAGTGAATTTGACCCGGGACAAGCCTATGGCTACACCTTC
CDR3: CASSEFDPGQAYGYTF